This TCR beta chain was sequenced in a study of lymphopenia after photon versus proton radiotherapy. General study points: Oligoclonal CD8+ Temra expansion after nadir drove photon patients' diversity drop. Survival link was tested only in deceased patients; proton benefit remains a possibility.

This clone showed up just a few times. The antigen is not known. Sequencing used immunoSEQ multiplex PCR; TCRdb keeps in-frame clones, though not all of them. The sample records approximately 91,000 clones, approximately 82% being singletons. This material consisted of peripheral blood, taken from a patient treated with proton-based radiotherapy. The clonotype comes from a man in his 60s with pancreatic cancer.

CDR3 residues: CASSLFLGSSYEQYF. CDR3 nucleotides: TGCGCCAGCAGCTTGTTTTTAGGATCCTCCTACGAGCAGTACTTC. The V gene is TRBV5-1, the J gene TRBJ2-7; D remains unclear. From germline, CDR1 is SGHRS and CDR2 YFSETQ. V was trimmed by 1 base and J by 0 bases, leaving 11 bases between them. The CDR3 has 15 residues.